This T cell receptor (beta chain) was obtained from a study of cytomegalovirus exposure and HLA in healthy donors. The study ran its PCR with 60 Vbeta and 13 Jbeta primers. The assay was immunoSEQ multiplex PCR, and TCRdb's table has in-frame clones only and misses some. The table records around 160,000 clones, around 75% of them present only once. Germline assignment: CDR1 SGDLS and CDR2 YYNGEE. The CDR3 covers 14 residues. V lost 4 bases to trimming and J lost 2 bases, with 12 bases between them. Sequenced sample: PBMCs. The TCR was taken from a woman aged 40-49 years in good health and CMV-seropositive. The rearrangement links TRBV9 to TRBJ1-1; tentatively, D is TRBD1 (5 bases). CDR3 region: CASSQGPSNTEAFF. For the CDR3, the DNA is TGTGCCAGCAGCCAGGGTCCCTCTAACACTGAAGCTTTCTTT.